The rows below give T cell receptor beta chains drawn from one sample of a study of T cell repertoires in aging, cancer and after chemotherapy. TCRdb itself ran the multiplex PCR reads through MiXCR, one entry per CDR3 protein. The table lists about 10,000 distinct CDR3 sequences, less than 30% of them singletons. The specimen sequenced was blood. The receptors originated from a human donor in good health. Both conserved end residues are part of each CDR3. A D gene is named only where the DNA matches it firmly. Not every row has a clone size; where given, it reads once, few, many or a size class.

J gene: TRBJ2-7
D gene: TRBD1
V gene: TRBV5-1
clone size: .
CDR3 protein: CASSLEGTDYEQYF
CDR3 DNA: TGCGCCAGCAGCCTTGAGGGGACAGACTACGAGCAGTACTTC

J gene: TRBJ1-6
D gene: .
V gene: TRBV28
clone size: .
CDR3 protein: CASSLWDNSPLHF
CDR3 DNA: TGTGCCAGCAGTCTTTGGGACAATTCACCCCTCCACTTT

J gene: TRBJ2-7
D gene: .
V gene: TRBV18
clone size: .
CDR3 protein: CASSPPWVKSPTYEQYF
CDR3 DNA: TGTGCCAGCTCACCACCTTGGGTCAAATCCCCCACCTACGAGCAGTACTTC

J gene: TRBJ2-7
D gene: .
V gene: TRBV27
clone size: medium-sized
CDR3 protein: CASSLTGQEQYF
CDR3 DNA: TGTGCCAGCAGTTTAACTGGACAGGAGCAGTACTTC

J gene: TRBJ2-5
D gene: .
V gene: TRBV7-9
clone size: .
CDR3 protein: CASSSRGGSLQETQYF
CDR3 DNA: TGTGCCAGCAGCTCCAGGGGGGGCAGCCTCCAAGAGACCCAGTACTTC

J gene: TRBJ2-1
D gene: TRBD2
V gene: TRBV29-1
clone size: medium-sized
CDR3 protein: CSVEGTSVSFEQFF
CDR3 DNA: TGCAGCGTTGAGGGGACTAGCGTTTCTTTTGAGCAGTTCTTC

J gene: TRBJ2-3
D gene: .
V gene: TRBV30
clone size: few
CDR3 protein: CAWETQYF
CDR3 DNA: TGTGCCTGGGAAACGCAGTATTTT

J gene: TRBJ2-7
D gene: .
V gene: TRBV5-1
clone size: .
CDR3 protein: CASSLVPTASYEQYF
CDR3 DNA: TGCGCCAGCAGCTTGGTTCCGACAGCCTCCTACGAGCAGTACTTC

J gene: TRBJ2-7
D gene: .
V gene: TRBV5-4
clone size: few
CDR3 protein: CASSLGGTSSYEQYF
CDR3 DNA: TGTGCCAGCAGCTTGGGCGGAACGAGCTCCTACGAGCAGTACTTC

J gene: TRBJ1-1
D gene: .
V gene: TRBV10-3
clone size: few
CDR3 protein: CAISANPTVNTEAFF
CDR3 DNA: TGTGCCATCAGTGCCAATCCGACAGTGAACACTGAAGCTTTCTTT